At least ten counts were recorded for the clone carrying this T cell receptor (beta chain). Regarding time point: newly diagnosed GD, antithyroid drugs for less than 3 months. Scientists built the TCR library using RNA that was extracted from PBMCs. TCR beta libraries were built with iRepertoire HTBI primers and Arm-PCR of CDR3 regions. TCRdb re-derived calls from the multiplex PCR reads in MiXCR, one entry per CDR3 protein. The sample includes about 470,000 distinct CDR3 sequences, 15% to 20% of them seen just once. The data stem from a study of regulatory T cells in long-lasting Graves disease. The same data also went into a second study, on T cells in Graves' hyperthyroidism and ophthalmopathy.

The receptor was derived from a man aged 35 to 55 with Graves disease. The source material was peripheral blood mononuclear cells (PBMCs), sampled at new diagnosis, from a patient treated with antithyroid drugs.

The CDR3 sequence: CASRDGSYNSPLHF. The CDR3 DNA reads as TGTGCCAGCAGAGATGGGTCCTATAATTCACCCCTCCACTTT. This rearrangement joins TRBV12-3 or TRBV12-4 to TRBJ1-6, with D unresolved. Trimming stripped 6 bases from V and 1 base from J, with 7 bases between. The CDR3 is 14 amino acids.